This note documents a single TCR beta chain sequence. No antigen is known for it. The data stem from a study of T cell responses to AZD1222 COVID-19 vaccine. Whole-study findings and limits: Within unmutated variant regions lay the reported targets of nearly half of spike-specific TCRs. CD4 TCRs associated with vaccination spanned spike, dominating at 160-218 and 743-854.

Using immunoSEQ multiplex PCR, the repertoire was profiled, and TCRdb retains in-frame clones only, with some absent. The table lists about 110,000 clones, approximately 86% of them singletons. The length of the CDR3 is 10 residues. The ends were cut back, 8 bases at V and 11 bases at J, with 12 bases in the middle. CDR1 and CDR2 from the germline V gene are SNHLY and FYNNEI. The TCR comes from an adult in good health. The source was peripheral blood, collected on day 0 of MenACWY control vaccination. J is TRBJ1-1 and V is TRBV2, with no clear D. CDR3: CASRRGRAFF. In DNA, the CDR3 is TGTGCCAGCCGCAGAGGACGGGCTTTCTTT.